The 19 T cell receptor beta chains given below trace back to one sample, sequenced in a study of blood T cell repertoires in COVID-19. Here immunoSEQ multiplex PCR was the method, and the copy in TCRdb shows in-frame clones only, minus some. The table records approximately 170,000 clones, 65% to 90% of them present only once. The sample taken for sequencing was peripheral blood. The source of these receptors is a man aged 50 to 60 with active or convalescent COVID-19.

This clone was counted a few times. The J gene is TRBJ2-7, the V gene TRBV6-1; 12 bases are shared with TRBD2. In germline, CDR1 is MNHNS, CDR2 SASEGT. The CDR3 is 14 residues long. The V segment lost 3 bases and the J segment 9 bases; nucleotides outside the gene matches: 6. The CDR3 spells CASSDLAGGSGQYF. CDR3 coding DNA: TGTGCCAGCAGTGACCTAGCGGGAGGGTCGGGGCAGTACTTC.

The chain uses TRBV10-3 and TRBJ1-2; tentative D call: TRBD1 (6 bases). The CDR3 extends over 13 amino acids. Trimming took 2 bases from V and 5 from J, leaving 9 bases between them. Germline loops: CDR1 ENHRY, CDR2 SYGVKD. CDR3 loop: CAISEGTKYGYTF. The DNA for the CDR3 is TGTGCCATCAGTGAGGGGACAAAGTATGGCTACACCTTC.

The chain links TRBV10-3 to TRBJ2-6; D uncertain. V was clipped by 10 bases and J by 4 bases, with 8 bases between them. CDR1 and CDR2 from the germline V gene are ENHRY and SYGVKD. This CDR3 contains 12 residues. CDR3 in DNA: TGTGCCACCAAGGAGGGGGCCAACGTCCTGACTTTC. The encoded protein is CATKEGANVLTF.

The rearrangement uses TRBV12-3 or TRBV12-4 and TRBJ1-2; a possible D gene is TRBD1 (6 bases). The V and J ends lost 6 bases and 8 bases respectively, with 16 bases between them. The CDR3 covers 13 residues. The CDR3 DNA reads TGTGCCAGCAGCCTCAGACAGGCCGGGGGCTACACCTTC. Translating it yields CASSLRQAGGYTF.

The chain combines TRBV7-2 with TRBJ2-1; TRBD2 might be the D (6 bases). The germline CDR1 and CDR2 sequences are SGHTA and FQGNSA. The CDR3 spans 15 residues. V lost 0 bases to trimming and J lost 3 bases, with 9 bases between them. CDR3 nucleotide sequence: TGTGCCAGCAGCTTAGCCGGGACTTACTACAATGAGCAGTTCTTC. Its translation is CASSLAGTYYNEQFF.

This chain connects TRBV29-1 to TRBJ1-1; a possible D gene is TRBD1 (5 bases). Trimming shortened V by 3 bases and J by 3 bases, and 8 bases separated the two germline ends. The germline V gene has CDR1 SQVTM and CDR2 ANQGSEA. CDR3 size: 12 residues. The CDR3 sequence: CSVDGGDTEAFF. The DNA for the CDR3 is TGCAGCGTTGACGGGGGGGACACTGAAGCTTTCTTT.

The chain has TRBV18 and TRBJ1-6, with TRBD1 identical over 8 bases. With V trimmed by 3 bases and J by 10 bases, 8 bases remained unmatched. The CDR3 runs 15 residues. The V gene's germline CDR1 is KGHSH and CDR2 LQKENI. CDR3 DNA: TGTGCCAGCTCACCTCAGGGGGCTGAGGGATCACCCCTCCACTTT. Protein sequence: CASSPQGAEGSPLHF. Filled out from reference TRBV18 and TRBJ1-6, the complete variable domain reads NAGVMQNPRHLVRRRGQEARLRCSPMKGHSHVYWYRQLPEEGLKFMVYLQKENIIDESGMPKERFSAEFPKEGPSILRIQQVVRGDSAAYFCASSPQGAEGSPLHFGNGTRLTVT.

The CDR3 region has the DNA TGTGCCAGCAGTGAAGGGATAGCGCCGCCCTCGTTCTTC. Translated: CASSEGIAPPSFF. V usage is TRBV6-1 and J usage is TRBJ2-1; a possible D gene is TRBD2 (5 bases). CDR3 length: 13 amino acids. V was cut by 1 base and J by 15 bases, with 16 bases left in between. Per germline, CDR1 MNHNS and CDR2 SASEGT.

CDR3 nucleotides: TGTGCCAGCAGTTCAGGTGGAAACACCATATATTTT. This gives the protein CASSSGGNTIYF. This sequence joins TRBV12-3 or TRBV12-4 and TRBJ1-3; D is undetermined. The length of the CDR3 is 12 residues. Trimming stripped 4 bases from V and 3 bases from J, with 4 bases between.

In its sample, this clone was seen once. This chain joins TRBV3-1 (or the pseudogene TRBV3-2) and TRBJ2-7; D call uncertain. The V and J ends lost 0 bases and 2 bases respectively, with 5 bases between them. This CDR3 has 13 residues. Per the germline V gene, CDR1 is LGHDT and CDR2 is YNNKEL (reference sequence). DNA for the CDR3: TGTGCCAGCAGCCAAGATCGGGCCTACGAGCAGTACTTC. Translation gives CASSQDRAYEQYF.

The chain employs TRBV5-1 and TRBJ1-1; the D gene is possibly TRBD1 (6 bases). The CDR3 loop spans 14 amino acids. Trimming stripped 6 bases from V and 0 bases from J, with 12 bases between. Germline CDR1 and CDR2: SGHRS and YFSETQ. The CDR3 sequence is CASTQGNMNTEAFF. As DNA, the CDR3 is TGCGCCAGCACTCAGGGGAACATGAACACTGAAGCTTTCTTT.

This chain's CDR3 is CASSRGQGAEAFF. The CDR3 bases are TGCGCTTCCAGTCGTGGACAGGGGGCGGAAGCTTTCTTT. The chain employs TRBV10-1 and TRBJ1-1, with 11 bases that match TRBD1. The CDR3 sequence is 13 residues long. Germline CDR1 is WNHNN and CDR2 is SYGVQD (reference sequence).

The CDR3 region is CASSDSGTAGELFF. Here the CDR3 DNA reads TGTGCCAGCAGTGACTCGGGGACAGCCGGGGAGCTGTTTTTT. The chain links TRBV6-4 to TRBJ2-2; 7 positions agree with TRBD1. The germline gives CDR1 MRHNA, CDR2 SNTAGT. This CDR3 is built from 14 residues. Trimming took 0 bases from V and 6 from J; bases not matched to a gene: 1.

V gene TRBV28 combines with J gene TRBJ2-3; 11 nucleotides align to TRBD2. CDR3 size: 16 residues. Germline V gene lookup returns CDR1 MDHEN and CDR2 SYDVKM. With 6 bases clipped from V and 0 bases from J, the junction kept 5 bases outside the gene matches. CDR3 loop: CASRLAGAQSTDTQYF. The DNA of the CDR3 is TGTGCCAGCAGACTAGCGGGGGCGCAGAGCACAGATACGCAGTATTTT.

The chain carries TRBV10-3 and TRBJ2-7; D gene uncertain. This CDR3 region has 14 residues. CDR1 is ENHRY and CDR2 is SYGVKD in the germline V gene. Deletions cut 8 bases from V and 0 bases from J, with 14 bases between. Written as DNA, the CDR3 is TGTGCCATCGGGCCAGAGACCCTCTCCTACGAGCAGTACTTC. This gives the protein CAIGPETLSYEQYF.

The chain carries TRBV5-5 and TRBJ1-3, with D tentatively TRBD1 (6 bases). Trimming cost V 3 bases and J 0 bases, with 10 bases left between them. Germline CDR1 is SGHKS and CDR2 is YYEKEE (reference sequence). CDR3 length: 15 residues. The CDR3 DNA follows: TGTGCCAGCAGCTCGGACAGACTCTCTGGAAACACCATATATTTT. Translation: CASSSDRLSGNTIYF. The entire variable domain, with the rest obtained from reference TRBV5-5 and TRBJ1-3, is as follows: DAGVTQSPTHLIKTRGQQVTLRCSPISGHKSVSWYQQVLGQGPQFIFQYYEKEERGRGNFPDRFSARQFPNYSSELNVNALLLGDSALYLCASSSDRLSGNTIYFGEGSWLTVV.

The rearrangement uses TRBV19 and TRBJ1-1, with D tentatively TRBD1 (5 bases). The length of the CDR3 is 13 residues. Germline lookup yields CDR1 LNHDA and CDR2 SQIVND (reference sequence). Trimming shortened V by 9 bases and J by 0 bases, and 11 bases separated the two germline ends. DNA for the CDR3: TGTGCCAGCTTGGGGGGGATGAACACTGAAGCTTTCTTT. It codes for CASLGGMNTEAFF.

The gene calls are TRBV12-5 and TRBJ1-2; 8 bases map to TRBD1. Trimming took 0 bases from V and 5 from J; bases not matched to a gene: 14. CDR3 length: 18 amino acids. CDR1 and CDR2 from the germline V gene are LGHNT and FRNRAP. CDR3 in amino acids: CASGLVLGGDRSGYGYTF. The CDR3 DNA sequence: TGTGCTAGTGGTTTGGTACTCGGTGGGGACAGGTCTGGGTATGGCTACACCTTC.

This clone was seen once. This chain joins TRBV24-1 and TRBJ1-2; D call uncertain. Germline-derived CDR1 and CDR2 are KGHDR and SFDVKD. The V end lost 3 bases, the J end lost 3 bases, and 10 bases lay between the germline ends. The CDR3 runs to 14 residues. Here the CDR3 DNA reads TGTGCCACCAGTGATGTGGGTGGAGACTATGGCTACACCTTC. This translates into CATSDVGGDYGYTF.